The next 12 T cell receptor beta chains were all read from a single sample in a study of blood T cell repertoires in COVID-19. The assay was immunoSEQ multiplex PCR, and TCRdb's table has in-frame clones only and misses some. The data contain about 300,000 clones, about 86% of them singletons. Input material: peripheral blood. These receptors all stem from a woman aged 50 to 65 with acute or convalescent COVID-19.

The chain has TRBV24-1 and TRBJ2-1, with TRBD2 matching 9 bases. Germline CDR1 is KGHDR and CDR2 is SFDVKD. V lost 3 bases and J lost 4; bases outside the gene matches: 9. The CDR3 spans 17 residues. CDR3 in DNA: TGTGCCACCAGTGATCCCCTAAAAGCGGGGGGTTACAATGAGCAGTTCTTC. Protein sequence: CATSDPLKAGGYNEQFF.

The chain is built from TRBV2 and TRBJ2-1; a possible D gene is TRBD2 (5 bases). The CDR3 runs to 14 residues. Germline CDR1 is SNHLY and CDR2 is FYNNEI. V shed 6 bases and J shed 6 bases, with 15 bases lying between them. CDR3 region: CASRPLVVLNEQFF. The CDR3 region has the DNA TGTGCCAGCAGACCACTAGTCGTCCTCAATGAGCAGTTCTTC.

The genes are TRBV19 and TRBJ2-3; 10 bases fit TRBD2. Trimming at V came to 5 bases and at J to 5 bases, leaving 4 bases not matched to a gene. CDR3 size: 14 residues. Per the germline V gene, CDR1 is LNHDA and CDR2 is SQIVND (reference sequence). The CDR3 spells CASSWGLAKDTQYF. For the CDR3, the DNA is TGTGCCAGTAGTTGGGGACTAGCGAAAGATACGCAGTATTTT.

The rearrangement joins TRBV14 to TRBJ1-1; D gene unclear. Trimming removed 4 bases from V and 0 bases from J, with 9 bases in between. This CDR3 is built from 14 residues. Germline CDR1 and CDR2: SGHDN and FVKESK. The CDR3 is CASSLDRVNTEAFF. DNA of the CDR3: TGTGCCAGCAGCCTAGACCGAGTGAACACTGAAGCTTTCTTT.

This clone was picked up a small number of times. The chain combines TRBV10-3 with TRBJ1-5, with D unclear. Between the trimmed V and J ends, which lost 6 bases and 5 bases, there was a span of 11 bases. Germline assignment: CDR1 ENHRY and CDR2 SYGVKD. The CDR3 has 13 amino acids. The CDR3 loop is CAISPSTDQPQHF. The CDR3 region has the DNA TGTGCCATCAGCCCATCGACTGATCAGCCCCAGCATTTT.

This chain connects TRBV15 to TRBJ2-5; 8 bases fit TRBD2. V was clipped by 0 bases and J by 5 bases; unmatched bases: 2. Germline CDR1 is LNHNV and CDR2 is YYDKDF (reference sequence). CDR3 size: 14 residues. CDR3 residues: CATSRDRLAETQYF. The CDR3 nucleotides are TGTGCCACCAGCAGAGATAGACTAGCGGAGACCCAGTACTTC.

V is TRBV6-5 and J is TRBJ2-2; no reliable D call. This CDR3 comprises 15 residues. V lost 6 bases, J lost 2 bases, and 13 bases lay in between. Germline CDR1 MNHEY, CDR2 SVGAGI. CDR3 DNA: TGTGCCAGCAGCCCCATGCTAACCAACACCGGGGAGCTGTTTTTT. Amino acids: CASSPMLTNTGELFF.

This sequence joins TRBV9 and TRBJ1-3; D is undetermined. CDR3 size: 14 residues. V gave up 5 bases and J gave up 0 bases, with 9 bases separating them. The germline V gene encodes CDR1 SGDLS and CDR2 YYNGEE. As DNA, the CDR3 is TGTGCCAGCAGTGCCCCCAGCTCTGGAAACACCATATATTTT. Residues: CASSAPSSGNTIYF.

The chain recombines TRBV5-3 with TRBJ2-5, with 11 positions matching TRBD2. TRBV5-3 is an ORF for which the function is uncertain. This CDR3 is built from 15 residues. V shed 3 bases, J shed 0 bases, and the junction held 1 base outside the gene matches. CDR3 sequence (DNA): TGTGCCAGAAGCTCACTAGCGGGGGACCAAGAGACCCAGTACTTC. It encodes CARSSLAGDQETQYF.

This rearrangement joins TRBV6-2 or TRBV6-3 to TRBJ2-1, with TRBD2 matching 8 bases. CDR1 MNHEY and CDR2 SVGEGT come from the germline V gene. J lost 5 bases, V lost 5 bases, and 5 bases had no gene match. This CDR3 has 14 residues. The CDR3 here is CASSPGGANNEQFF. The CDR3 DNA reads TGTGCCAGCAGTCCCGGGGGGGCCAACAATGAGCAGTTCTTC.

The CDR3 DNA reads as TGCGCCAGCAATACAGGGGAGAGCACAGATACGCAGTATTTT. This translates into CASNTGESTDTQYF. This chain connects TRBV10-1 to TRBJ2-3, with 7 nucleotides matching TRBD1. V was clipped by 7 bases and J by 0 bases; unmatched bases: 4. CDR3 length equals 14 residues. The V gene's germline CDR1 is WNHNN and CDR2 SYGVQD (reference sequence).

The CDR3 region has the DNA TGCAGTGCTAGTGAAAGGACAGGGGACGAGACCCAGTACTTC. Protein: CSASERTGDETQYF. This chain joins TRBV20-1 and TRBJ2-5, with 9 nucleotides matching TRBD1. The CDR3 sequence is 14 residues long. CDR1 and CDR2 (germline): DFQATT, SNEGSKA (reference sequence). The V gene end was trimmed by 3 bases and the J gene end by 5 bases; junction bases not matched to a gene: 7.